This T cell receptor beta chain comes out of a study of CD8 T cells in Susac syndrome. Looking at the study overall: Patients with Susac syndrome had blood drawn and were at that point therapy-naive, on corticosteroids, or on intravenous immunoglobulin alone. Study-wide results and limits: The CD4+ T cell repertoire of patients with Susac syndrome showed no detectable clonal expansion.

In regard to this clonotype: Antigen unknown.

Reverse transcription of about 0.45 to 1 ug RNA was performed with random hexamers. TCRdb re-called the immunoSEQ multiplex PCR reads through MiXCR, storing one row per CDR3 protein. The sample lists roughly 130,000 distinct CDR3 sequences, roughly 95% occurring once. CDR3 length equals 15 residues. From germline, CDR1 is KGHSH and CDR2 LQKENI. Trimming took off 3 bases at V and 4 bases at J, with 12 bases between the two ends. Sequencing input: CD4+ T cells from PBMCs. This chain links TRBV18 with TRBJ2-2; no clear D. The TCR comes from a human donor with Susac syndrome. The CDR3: CASSPRSTTTGELFF. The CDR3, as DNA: TGTGCCAGCTCACCGCGAAGTACTACCACCGGGGAGCTGTTTTTT.